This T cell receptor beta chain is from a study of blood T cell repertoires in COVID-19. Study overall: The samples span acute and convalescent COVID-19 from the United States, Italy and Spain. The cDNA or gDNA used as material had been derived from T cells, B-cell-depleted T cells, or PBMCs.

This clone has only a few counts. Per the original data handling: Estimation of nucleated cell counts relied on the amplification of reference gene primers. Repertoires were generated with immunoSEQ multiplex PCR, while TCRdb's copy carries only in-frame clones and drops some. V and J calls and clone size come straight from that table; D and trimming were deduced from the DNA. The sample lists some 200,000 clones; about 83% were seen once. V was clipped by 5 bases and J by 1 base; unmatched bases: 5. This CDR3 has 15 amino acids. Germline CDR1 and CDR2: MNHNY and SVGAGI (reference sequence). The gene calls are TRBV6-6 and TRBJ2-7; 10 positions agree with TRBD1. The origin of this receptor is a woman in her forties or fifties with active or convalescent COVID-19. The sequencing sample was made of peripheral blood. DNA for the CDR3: TGTGCCAGCAGTACCCGGGACAGGGGTTCCTACGAGCAGTACTTC. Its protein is CASSTRDRGSYEQYF.